The 7 T cell receptor beta chains reported below all come from one sample, sequenced in a study of control samples from healthy donors and cancer patients. TCRdb's table, derived via immunoSEQ multiplex PCR, lists solely in-frame clones and lacks some. The sample includes 150,000 to 170,000 clones, 90% to 95% seen only once; the top ten take about 5.2%. Sequenced sample: blood. The receptor source for this set is a man in his forties or fifties in good health.

This sequence joins TRBV28 and TRBJ1-3, with 7 bases matching TRBD1. CDR1 and CDR2 from the germline V gene are MDHEN and SYDVKM. The junction had 4 bases not matched to a gene; V was cut back by 4 bases and J by 4 bases. The CDR3 is 14 residues long. The CDR3 here is CASSSTGYGNTIYF. The CDR3 nucleotides are TGTGCCAGCAGTTCGACAGGGTACGGAAACACCATATATTTT.

The table lists this clone with a count of one. The chain uses TRBV25-1 and TRBJ2-7; 9 bases agree with TRBD1. CDR3 length: 17 amino acids. V lost 2 bases, J lost 5 bases, and 13 bases stayed unmatched. CDR1 and CDR2 (germline): MGHDK, SYGVNS. The CDR3 DNA follows: TGTGCCAGCAGTGAACGAGGACCCAACAGGGGGCGCGACGAGCAGTACTTC. Translation: CASSERGPNRGRDEQYF.

This clone occurred once. This chain connects TRBV5-6 to TRBJ2-3; maybe TRBD2 (5 bases). Germline CDR1 and CDR2: SGHDT and YYEEEE. The CDR3 runs 15 residues. The germline V and J ends were trimmed by 7 bases and 4 bases, with 19 bases remaining between them. CDR3 in DNA: TGTGCCAGCGTAATGGGGAGTAGCGTTCCAGATACGCAGTATTTT. It encodes CASVMGSSVPDTQYF.

The CDR3 coding sequence is TGCGCCAGTTCCGGGACAGGGACAGATACGCAGTATTTT. This gives the protein CASSGTGTDTQYF. The V gene is TRBV4-1, the J gene TRBJ2-3, with TRBD1 identical over 9 bases. Trimming at V came to 9 bases and at J to 3 bases, leaving 4 bases not matched to a gene. CDR1 and CDR2 (germline): MGHRA, YSYEKL. The CDR3 is made up of 13 amino acids.

The chain joins TRBV5-5 to TRBJ2-7; no clear D. The CDR3 runs 14 residues. Trimming stripped 3 bases from V and 10 bases from J, with 20 bases between. CDR1 and CDR2 (germline): SGHKS, YYEKEE (reference sequence). CDR3 loop: CASSSVAGDSNQYF. In DNA form, the CDR3 reads TGTGCCAGCAGCTCCGTCGCCGGAGACTCGAATCAGTACTTC.

This CDR3 is CASSPRWPPNEKLFF. The CDR3 bases are TGTGCCAGCAGTCCACGGTGGCCCCCTAATGAAAAACTGTTTTTT. This sequence joins TRBV27 and TRBJ1-4; no clear D gene. The CDR3 runs 15 residues. Germline CDR1 is MNHEY and CDR2 is SMNVEV (reference sequence). V lost 5 bases and J lost 3, with 13 bases in between.

J is TRBJ1-2 and V is TRBV19, with 9 nucleotides matching TRBD1. Germline V gene lookup returns CDR1 LNHDA and CDR2 SQIVND (reference sequence). V trimming: 5 bases; J trimming: 7 bases; junction bases outside the gene matches: 17. The CDR3 has 17 amino acids. The chain's CDR3 is CASSPSGTGLDGRGYTF. DNA for the CDR3: TGTGCCAGTAGTCCGTCCGGGACAGGGCTTGATGGTCGTGGCTACACCTTC.